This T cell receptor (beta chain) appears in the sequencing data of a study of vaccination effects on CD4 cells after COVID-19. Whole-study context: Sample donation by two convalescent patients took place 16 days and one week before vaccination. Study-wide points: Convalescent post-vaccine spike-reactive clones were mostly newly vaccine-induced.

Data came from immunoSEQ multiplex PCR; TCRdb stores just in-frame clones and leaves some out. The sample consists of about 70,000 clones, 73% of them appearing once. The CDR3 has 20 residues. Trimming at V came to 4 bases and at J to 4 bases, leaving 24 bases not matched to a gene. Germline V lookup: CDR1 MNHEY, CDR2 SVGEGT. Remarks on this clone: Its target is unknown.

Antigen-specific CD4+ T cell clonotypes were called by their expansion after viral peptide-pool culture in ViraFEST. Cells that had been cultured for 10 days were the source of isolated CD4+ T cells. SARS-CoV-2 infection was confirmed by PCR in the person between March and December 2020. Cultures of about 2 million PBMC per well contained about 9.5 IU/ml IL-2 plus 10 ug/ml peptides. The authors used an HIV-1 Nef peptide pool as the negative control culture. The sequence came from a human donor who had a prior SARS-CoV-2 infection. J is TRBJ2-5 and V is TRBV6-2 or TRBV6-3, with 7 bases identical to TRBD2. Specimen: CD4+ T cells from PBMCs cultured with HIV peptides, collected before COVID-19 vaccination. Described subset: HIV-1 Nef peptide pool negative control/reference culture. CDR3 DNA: TGTGCCAGCAGTTCCCGAGTCGGTCGACGGGAGGCCGGCCCGGGAGAGACCCAGTACTTC. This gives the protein CASSSRVGRREAGPGETQYF.